Shown below are 14 T cell receptor beta chains from a single sample sequenced in a study of Graves' ophthalmopathy and Graves' hyperthyroidism (dated by TCRdb to about 2018). This sample was sequenced with an Illumina HiSeq 2000. For repertoire sequencing, the TCR beta CDR3 regions were amplified from RNA transcripts. HTBI primers and the Qiagen OneStep RT-PCR kit were used in a first-round RT-PCR, which was followed by a second-round multiplex PCR, size selection and purification. TCRdb's own reprocessing of the public reads used fastp at Q25 and MiXCR and kept productive beta chains. Here each entry gathers all rows of one CDR3 protein and keeps the most common genes and DNA. This sample lists over 150,000 distinct CDR3 sequences; around two fifths were detected once. The ten largest clonotypes hold around 5.8% of the sample. The sequenced sample consisted of peripheral blood. The receptors shown here come from a woman in her thirties or forties with Graves' ophthalmopathy. Donor details come from another sample of the same person, matched by shared clones.

In its sample, this clonotype was seen many times. The chain links TRBV29-1 to TRBJ1-1, with a possible D match to TRBD1 (5 bases). Between the trimmed V and J ends, which lost 7 bases and 2 bases, there was a span of 17 bases. This CDR3 spans 14 amino acids. Germline assignment: CDR1 SQVTM and CDR2 ANQGSEA. Here the CDR3 DNA reads TGCAGCGCCATGCTCCCTGGGACCAACACTGAAGCTTTCTTT. Translation: CSAMLPGTNTEAFF.

This clonotype came up many times. CDR3 amino acids: CASSFARGRSSNQPQHF. The CDR3 DNA follows: TGTGCCAGCAGTTTCGCCAGGGGCAGGTCTAGCAATCAGCCCCAGCATTTT. J is TRBJ1-5 and V is TRBV12-3 or TRBV12-4, with D tentatively TRBD1 (6 bases). The V and J ends lost 3 bases and 0 bases respectively, with 15 bases between them. The CDR3 runs 17 residues.

About this clonotype: An end of the junction differs from the germline gene, which may be a read error. This chain uses TRBV28 with TRBJ1-1; TRBD1 agrees at 11 bases. The CDR3 length is 15 residues. Germline CDR1 is MDHEN and CDR2 is SYDVKM. In DNA, the CDR3 is TGTGCCAGCATCTACCTCGGACAGGGGGCGACTGGAGCTTTCTTT. It codes for CASIYLGQGATGAFF.

This clonotype was picked up many times. The chain recombines TRBV5-1 with TRBJ2-7; D is uncertain. The CDR3 extends over 12 amino acids. Germline V gene data show CDR1 as SGHRS and CDR2 as YFSETQ. V was trimmed by 3 bases and J by 0 bases, leaving 4 bases between them. The CDR3 sequence is CASSWDSYEQYF. The CDR3 nucleotides read TGCGCCAGCAGCTGGGACTCCTACGAGCAGTACTTC.

V gene TRBV6-1 combines with J gene TRBJ1-2; D perhaps matches TRBD1 (5 bases). The CDR3 totals 13 residues. CDR1 is MNHNS and CDR2 is SASEGT in the germline V gene. V lost 5 bases and J 4 bases, leaving 11 bases between the germline ends. The chain's CDR3 is CASSPPGLYGYTF. The CDR3 DNA reads TGTGCCAGCAGTCCCCCGGGGCTCTATGGCTACACCTTC.

The V and J genes are TRBV24-1 and TRBJ2-7; 11 bases are a match to TRBD2. Germline V lookup: CDR1 KGHDR, CDR2 SFDVKD. The CDR3 contains 15 residues. J lost 4 bases, V lost 9 bases, and 10 bases had no gene match. CDR3 nucleotide sequence: TGTGCCACCCGGATCCTAGCGGGAGGTCTGTACGAGCAGTACTTC. Its translation: CATRILAGGLYEQYF.

The chain couples TRBV12-3 or TRBV12-4 to TRBJ2-7; maybe TRBD1 (6 bases). This CDR3 is 14 amino acids long. V shed 6 bases and J shed 3 bases, with 15 bases lying between them. CDR3 in amino acids: CASSQGGQHYEQYF. In DNA form, the CDR3 reads TGTGCCAGCAGCCAAGGAGGACAGCACTACGAGCAGTACTTC.

Ten or more counts support this clonotype. The genes are TRBV4-3 and TRBJ1-1; D call uncertain. The germline gives CDR1 LGHNA, CDR2 YSLEER. The length of the CDR3 is 15 residues. V was cut by 0 bases and J by 0 bases, with 8 bases left in between. The CDR3 protein is CASSQDLEMNTEAFF. In DNA form, the CDR3 reads TGCGCCAGCAGCCAAGATCTGGAGATGAACACTGAAGCTTTCTTT.

On this clonotype: A much larger clone lies one base from this, so it may be a read error. The chain joins TRBV6-4 to TRBJ1-5; D gene ambiguous. Germline V lookup: CDR1 MRHNA, CDR2 SNTAGT. The length of the CDR3 is 11 residues. The CDR3 coding sequence is TGTGCCAGCAAGAGCTATCACCCCCAGCATTTT. Translation: CASKSYHPQHF.

The chain is built from TRBV13 and TRBJ2-5; no clear D. The CDR3 length is 12 residues. CDR1 is PRHDT and CDR2 is FYEKMQ in the germline V gene (reference sequence). V was clipped by 2 bases and J by 5 bases, with 6 bases between them. The DNA for the CDR3 is TGTGCCAGCAGCTTAACCCGGGAGACCCAGTACTTC. Its translation: CASSLTRETQYF.

The chain has TRBV20-1 and TRBJ2-7; 11 bases are a match to TRBD1. The CDR3 totals 15 residues. CDR1 and CDR2 (germline): DFQATT, SNEGSKA (reference sequence). V dropped 6 bases and J dropped 1; count of bases not matched to a gene: 8. The CDR3, as DNA: TGCAGTGCAGAAAACGGACAGGGGGCTTCCTACGAGCAGTACTTC. Translating it yields CSAENGQGASYEQYF.

V is TRBV30 and J is TRBJ1-2; D ambiguous. Germline V gives CDR1 GTSNPN, CDR2 SVGIG (reference sequence). This CDR3 has 15 residues. V lost 4 bases to trimming and J lost 4 bases, with 19 bases between them. CDR3 protein: CAWNGKDLPVYGYTF. CDR3 DNA sequence: TGTGCCTGGAATGGCAAGGACTTACCAGTCTATGGCTACACCTTC.

This clonotype was observed at least ten times. This CDR3 is CASAKNTGELFF. The DNA for the CDR3 is TGTGCTAGTGCCAAGAACACCGGGGAGCTGTTTTTT. V usage is TRBV12-5 and J usage is TRBJ2-2; no reliable D call. V was clipped by 7 bases and J by 1 base, with 4 bases between them. The germline V gene has CDR1 LGHNT and CDR2 FRNRAP. The CDR3 is made up of 12 amino acids. Full variable domain (missing parts from reference TRBV12-5 and TRBJ2-2): DARVTQTPRHKVTEMGQEVTMRCQPILGHNTVFWYRQTMMQGLELLAYFRNRAPLDDSGMPKDRFSAEMPDATLATLKIQPSEPRDSAVYFCASAKNTGELFFGEGSRLTVL.

This chain connects TRBV20-1 to TRBJ2-7; the D is unclear. Looked up from germline, CDR1 is DFQATT and CDR2 is SNEGSKA (reference sequence). V lost 3 bases and J lost 4, with 7 bases in between. The CDR3 is 11 amino acids. The CDR3 DNA reads as TGCAGTGCTAGGTCGGAGTACGAGCAGTACTTC. This codes for CSARSEYEQYF.